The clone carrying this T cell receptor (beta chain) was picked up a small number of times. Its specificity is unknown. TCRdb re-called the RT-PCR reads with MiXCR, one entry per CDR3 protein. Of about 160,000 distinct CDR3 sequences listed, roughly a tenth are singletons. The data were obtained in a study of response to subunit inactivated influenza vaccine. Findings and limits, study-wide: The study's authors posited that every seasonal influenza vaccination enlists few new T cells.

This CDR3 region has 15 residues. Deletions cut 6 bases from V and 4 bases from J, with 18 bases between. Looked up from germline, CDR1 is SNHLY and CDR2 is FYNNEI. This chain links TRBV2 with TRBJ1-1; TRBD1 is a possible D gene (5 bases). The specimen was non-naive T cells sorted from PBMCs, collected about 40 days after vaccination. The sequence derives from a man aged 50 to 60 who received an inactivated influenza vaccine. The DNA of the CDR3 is TGTGCCAGCAGGAATCAGGGATCCGGGGGCACTGAAGCTTTCTTT. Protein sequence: CASRNQGSGGTEAFF.